These T cell receptor beta chains were read from a single sample in a study of blood T cells in healthy people across ages. TCRdb independently ran MiXCR on the 5' RACE reads; one entry per CDR3 protein. The table includes about 700,000 distinct CDR3 sequences, roughly 30% detected once. The sequenced sample was blood. Receptor source: an elderly woman in good health. Both conserved end residues are part of each CDR3. A D gene is named only where the DNA matches it firmly. The listing skips clone size in some rows; elsewhere it reads once, few, many or a size class.

v_gene,d_gene,abundance,len,j_gene,CDR3nt,CDR3aa
TRBV9,NA,NA,13,TRBJ1-6,TGTGCCAGCAGCGGAGACAGCAATTCACCACCCCACTTT,CASSGDSNSPPHF
TRBV5-1,NA,many,15,TRBJ1-6,TGCGCCAGCAGCGGAACGGGGGGCAACAATTCACCCCTCCACTTT,CASSGTGGNNSPLHF
TRBV12-3/TRBV12-4,NA,many,13,TRBJ1-5,TGTGCCAGCAGTTTAAATTTGCGACAGCCCCAGCATTTT,CASSLNLRQPQHF
TRBV7-2,NA,NA,15,TRBJ1-5,TGTGCCAGCAGCTTAGACACTTTTAGCAATCAGCCCCAGCATTTT,CASSLDTFSNQPQHF
TRBV5-1,NA,NA,15,TRBJ2-1,TGCGCCAGCACCCCCACCAGGGCCCTCTCTAATGAGCAGTTCTTC,CASTPTRALSNEQFF
TRBV11-3,NA,NA,14,TRBJ2-2,TGTGCCAGCAGTTTTCGCGACAAGGCCGGGGAGCTGTTTTTT,CASSFRDKAGELFF
TRBV7-9,NA,many,14,TRBJ1-4,TGTGCCAGCACTGAGACAGCAACTAATGAAAAACTGTTTTTT,CASTETATNEKLFF
TRBV9,NA,many,16,TRBJ1-2,TGTGCCAGCAGCCCTGGTGGGAAACAAGCTAACTATGGCTACACCTTC,CASSPGGKQANYGYTF
TRBV7-8,NA,NA,14,TRBJ1-2,TGTGCCAGCAGCCAGGCGGCAGCTAACTATGGCTACACCTTC,CASSQAAANYGYTF
TRBV3-1,TRBD2,NA,15,TRBJ2-5,TGTGCCAGCAGCCATGGCAGCGGGAGGTTGGAGACCCAGTACTTC,CASSHGSGRLETQYF
TRBV15,NA,NA,13,TRBJ1-2,TGTGCCACCAGTCGCAGCGGACCTCTCGGCTACACCTTC,CATSRSGPLGYTF
TRBV5-1,NA,NA,11,TRBJ2-1,TGCGCCAGCAGCTTGACAGGGGAGCAGTTCTTC,CASSLTGEQFF
TRBV20-1,NA,NA,15,TRBJ2-3,TGCAGTGCTAGAGGCCCCTTGCGAGGGCCAGATACGCAGTATTTT,CSARGPLRGPDTQYF
TRBV6-6,TRBD1,NA,14,TRBJ2-1,TGTGCCAGCATACCGGGACAGGGTCTTAATGAGCAGTTCTTC,CASIPGQGLNEQFF
TRBV6-5,TRBD1,NA,13,TRBJ1-1,TGTGCCGGCAGTTACATCGGACAGGGTGCGGCTTTCTTT,CAGSYIGQGAAFF
TRBV7-2,TRBD1,NA,14,TRBJ2-4,TGTGCCAGCAGCCAGAACAGGGGGCAAAACATTCAGTACTTC,CASSQNRGQNIQYF
TRBV20-1,NA,NA,15,TRBJ2-3,TGCAGTGCTCCGGGCGGCGACCTGAGCACAGATACGCAGTATTTT,CSAPGGDLSTDTQYF
TRBV29-1,TRBD1,many,12,TRBJ1-2,TGCAGCGTTGCCGGGACAGGGGGCTCCTACACCTTC,CSVAGTGGSYTF
TRBV16,NA,NA,12,TRBJ1-1,TGTGCCAGCAGCCATCTGATCAGTGAAGCTTTCTTT,CASSHLISEAFF
TRBV5-6,NA,many,14,TRBJ2-1,TGTGCCAGCAGCTTGGTGGACAGCAACAATGAGCAGTTCTTC,CASSLVDSNNEQFF
TRBV20-1,TRBD1,NA,15,TRBJ1-2,TGCAGTGCTAGAGAAGACAGGGGGTATGGTGATGGCTACACCTTC,CSAREDRGYGDGYTF
TRBV5-4,NA,many,14,TRBJ2-7,TGTGCCAGCAGCCTGCAGGGGGGGCGCTACGAGCAGTACTTC,CASSLQGGRYEQYF
TRBV6-5,NA,few,13,TRBJ1-1,TGTGCCAGCAGTCCATGGGGGGGCACTGAAGCTTTCTTT,CASSPWGGTEAFF
TRBV20-1,NA,NA,14,TRBJ2-3,TGCAGTGCCCGTGAAGACAGGTACACAGATACGCAGTATTTT,CSAREDRYTDTQYF
TRBV6-1,NA,NA,13,TRBJ2-7,TGTGCCAGCAGTTGGGCGGTCCGCTACGAGCAGTACTTC,CASSWAVRYEQYF
TRBV20-1,NA,NA,13,TRBJ1-2,TGCAGTGCCTCACAGGGACGGAACTATGGCTACACCTTC,CSASQGRNYGYTF
TRBV12-3/TRBV12-4,NA,NA,15,TRBJ2-3,TGTGCCAGCAGTTTCGAGGGGCGGGGCACAGATATGCAGTATTTT,CASSFEGRGTDMQYF
TRBV15,NA,many,13,TRBJ1-2,TGTGCCACCAGCGCCGGGAGAGGCTATGGCTACACCTTC,CATSAGRGYGYTF
TRBV18,TRBD1,many,13,TRBJ2-7,TGTGCCAGCTCACCACGCGACAGGGCCGAGCAGTACTTC,CASSPRDRAEQYF
TRBV7-2,NA,many,15,TRBJ2-3,TGTGCCAGCAGCTCCGCTCCAGGACTCACAGATACGCAGTATTTT,CASSSAPGLTDTQYF
TRBV6-2/TRBV6-3,NA,few,17,TRBJ1-6,TGTGCCAGCAGTTACGGGAGGTCTGTCTCCTATAATTCACCCCTCCACTTT,CASSYGRSVSYNSPLHF
TRBV20-1,NA,NA,13,TRBJ1-5,TGCAGTGCCGGTGGGGGGGTGAAACAGCCCCAGCATTTT,CSAGGGVKQPQHF
TRBV20-1,TRBD2,many,16,TRBJ2-3,TGCAGTGCTCCCAAAAAGGGGCGGGGGGGCACAGATACGCAGTATTTT,CSAPKKGRGGTDTQYF
TRBV7-3,NA,NA,18,TRBJ1-3,TGTGCCAGCAGCTTATTAGGCCCTGAGGTGGAGATAGGAAACACCATATATTTT,CASSLLGPEVEIGNTIYF
TRBV7-2,NA,many,15,TRBJ2-3,TGTGCCAGCAGCTTTTTTGAGGGGGGGACAGATACGCAGTATTTT,CASSFFEGGTDTQYF